This T cell receptor (beta chain) comes out of a study of CD8 T cells in cerebrospinal fluid in Alzheimer's disease (TCRdb year 2020). Study-wide context: The study assessed CSF T cell clonal expansion with two single-cell approaches: plate-based nested PCR sequencing and droplet-based sequencing. A total of 25 or so samples were covered by the CSF gene-expression analysis, in which Parkinson's disease patients were included. The droplet-based CSF analysis comparing patients with controls included roughly 10 healthy controls (about 11,000 cells) and roughly 10 patients with MCI or Alzheimer's disease (10,391 cells). Whether clonally expanded T cells were present in cerebrospinal fluid from healthy elderly individuals and from patients with neurodegenerative disease was tested. Study-wide conclusions, independent of this receptor: It was cautioned by the authors that a causal link between EBV and Alzheimer's disease is not established by the detection of EBV-specific TCRs in CSF. Only samples with detectable clones went into the overall clonality comparison: approximately eleven healthy, 5 MCI, 5 AD, and 6 PD. The EBV-specific clones were neither the most highly expanded clones nor enriched among patients. Compared with controls, patients with MCI or Alzheimer's disease had a higher percentage of their CSF TCRs made up by the single largest clone. When data were pooled, 4 of 6 Alzheimer's patients but only 1 of 10 healthy subjects had a highly expanded clone, defined as at least 3% of TCRs.

Looking up the germline V gene (reference sequence) yields CDR1 DFQATT and CDR2 SNEGSKA. There are 12 amino acids in the CDR3, from cysteine to phenylalanine inclusive. No nucleotide data were recorded. Frequency classes this clonotype as medium-sized (0.01 to 0.1%); no count is given. There is no known antigen for this receptor. The method behind the library was 10x single-cell sequencing. CSF cells were profiled with 10X Genomics single-cell V(D)J and 5' gene-expression libraries. An Illumina NextSeq550 was used to sequence the CSF single-cell TCR libraries. The study's processing was this. V(D)J reads were aligned to the vdj-GRCh38 alts ensemble 2.0.0 reference and processed with the Cell Ranger vdj pipeline. Clonotypes were defined as cell barcodes sharing the same set of productive CDR3 nucleotide sequences. To link clonality with transcriptional profiles, clonotype information was added to the Seurat v3.0 gene-expression metadata. Exclusion was applied to CSF cells with more than 1,800 genes, more than 7,500 UMIs or more than 10% mitochondrial reads. CDR3-beta sequences were compared against VDJdb to identify TCRs with known antigen specificity. Only TCRs with complete alpha and beta chains were included in the network analysis of clone sharing, which used the R package qgraph. The reads went through TCRdb reprocessing, and each CDR3 protein sequence gets one entry with no DNA. TCRdb assigned the V and J calls; the authors' analysis was not used. The sample's table covers about 800 distinct CDR3 sequences. The ten largest account for about a sixth of the sample.

Because antigen-specific T cells had previously been reported in Parkinson's disease blood, the researchers used Parkinson's disease patients as a neurodegenerative disease comparison group. All participants were free of acute infectious disease and in good physical condition. Neurodegeneration in patients was confirmed with biomarkers including neurofilament, amyloid-beta and tau. Live CSF cells for droplet-based sequencing were sorted with a live/dead marker. CSF was obtained by lumbar puncture, and immune cells were pelleted by centrifugation at 300g. Each CSF sample was examined for red blood cells, and any sample with blood contamination was excluded. CSF cells were cryopreserved by placing the cells in freezing medium, freezing the cells overnight at -80 degrees C, and then storing the cells in liquid nitrogen. Before analysis, CSF samples were stored for less than six months.

This receptor chain uses TRBV20-1 and TRBJ1-6. Sequencing used cerebrospinal fluid. The sequence was obtained from a human donor with Parkinson's disease. Here the CDR3 is given as CSASNFNSPLHF.